The T cell receptor beta chain under discussion was sequenced for a study of cytomegalovirus exposure and HLA in healthy donors. Broader study findings: Relative to equally common others, HLA-associated TCR beta chains showed greater clonal expansion in a later analysis. Several top significant clusters appeared, in a later analysis, to be linked to common viral pathogens.

Donors showed nominal health when sampled, although they likely had unrecorded immune exposures. PCR used 60 Vbeta primers and 13 Jbeta primers. Source study methods: A later analysis tallied about 80 million unique TCR beta chains, roughly 11 million of them shared. Using immunoSEQ multiplex PCR, the repertoire was profiled, and TCRdb retains in-frame clones only, with some absent. V and J calls and clone size are those listed in that table; D and trimming were worked out from the DNA. Of around 200,000 clones listed, around 74% were seen once; the top ten hold roughly 3%. Trimming took 3 bases from V and 2 from J, leaving 11 bases between them. Germline loops: CDR1 SGHRS, CDR2 YFSETQ. This CDR3 is 14 amino acids long. In regard to this clone: The antigen is unknown.

Input material: PBMCs. The gene calls are TRBV5-1 and TRBJ2-5; D may be TRBD2 (5 bases). This TCR was recovered from a female donor in good health and CMV-seronegative. CDR3 coding DNA: TGCGCCAGCAGCTACGGACTTGTTCAAGAGACCCAGTACTTC. Amino acids: CASSYGLVQETQYF.